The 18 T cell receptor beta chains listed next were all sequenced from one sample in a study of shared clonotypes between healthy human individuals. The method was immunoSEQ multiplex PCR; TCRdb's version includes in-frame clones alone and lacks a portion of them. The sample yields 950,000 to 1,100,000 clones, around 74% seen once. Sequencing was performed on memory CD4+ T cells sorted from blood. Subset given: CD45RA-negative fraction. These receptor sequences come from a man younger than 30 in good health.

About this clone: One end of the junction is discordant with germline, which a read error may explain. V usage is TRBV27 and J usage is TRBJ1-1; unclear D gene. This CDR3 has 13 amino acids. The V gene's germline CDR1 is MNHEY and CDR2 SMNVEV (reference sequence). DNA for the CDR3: TGTGCCAGCAGGCTCGCTGCCAACAATGAAGCTTTCTTT. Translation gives CASRLAANNEAFF.

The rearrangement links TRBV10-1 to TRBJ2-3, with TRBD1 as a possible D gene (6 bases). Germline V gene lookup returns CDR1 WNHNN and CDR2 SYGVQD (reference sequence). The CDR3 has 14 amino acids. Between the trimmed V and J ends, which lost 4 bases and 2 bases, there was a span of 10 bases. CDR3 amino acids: CASSARGTTDTQYF. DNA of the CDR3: TGCGCCAGCAGTGCGAGGGGGACCACAGATACGCAGTATTTT.

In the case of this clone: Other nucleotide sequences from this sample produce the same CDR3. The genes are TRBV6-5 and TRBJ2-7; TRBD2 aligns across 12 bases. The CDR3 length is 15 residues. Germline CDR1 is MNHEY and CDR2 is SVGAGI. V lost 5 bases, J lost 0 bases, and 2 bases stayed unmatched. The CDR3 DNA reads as TGTGCCAGCAGTCCGGGACTAGCGGGCTCCTACGAGCAGTACTTC. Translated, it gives CASSPGLAGSYEQYF.

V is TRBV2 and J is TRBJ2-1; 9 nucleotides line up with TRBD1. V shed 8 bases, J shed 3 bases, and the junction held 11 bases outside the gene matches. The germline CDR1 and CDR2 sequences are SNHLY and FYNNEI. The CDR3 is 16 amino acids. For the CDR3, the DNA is TGTGCCAGCGGAAAAGGTACAGGGGGCCTCTACAATGAGCAGTTCTTC. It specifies CASGKGTGGLYNEQFF. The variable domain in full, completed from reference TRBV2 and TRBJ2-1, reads EPEVTQTPSHQVTQMGQEVILRCVPISNHLYFYWYRQILGQKVEFLVSFYNNEISEKSEIFDDQFSVERPDGSNFTLKIRSTKLEDSAMYFCASGKGTGGLYNEQFFGPGTRLTVL.

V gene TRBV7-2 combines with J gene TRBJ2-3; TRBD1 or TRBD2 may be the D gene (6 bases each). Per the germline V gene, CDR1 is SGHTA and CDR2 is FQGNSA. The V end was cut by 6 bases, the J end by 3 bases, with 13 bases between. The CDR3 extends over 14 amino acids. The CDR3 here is CASRVQGRTDTQYF. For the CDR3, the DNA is TGTGCCAGCAGAGTCCAGGGGAGGACAGATACGCAGTATTTT.

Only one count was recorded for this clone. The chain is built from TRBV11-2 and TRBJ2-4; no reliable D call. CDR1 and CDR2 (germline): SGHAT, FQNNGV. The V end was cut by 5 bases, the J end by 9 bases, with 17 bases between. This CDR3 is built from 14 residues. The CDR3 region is CASSPISAVAIQYF. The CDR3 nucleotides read TGTGCCAGCAGCCCAATCTCCGCGGTCGCCATTCAGTACTTC.

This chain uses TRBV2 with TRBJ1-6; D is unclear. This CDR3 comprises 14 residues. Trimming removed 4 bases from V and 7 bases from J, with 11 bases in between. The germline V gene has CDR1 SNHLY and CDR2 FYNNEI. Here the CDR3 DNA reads TGTGCCAGCAGTGGGGTAAACAGAAATTCACCCCTCCACTTT. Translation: CASSGVNRNSPLHF.

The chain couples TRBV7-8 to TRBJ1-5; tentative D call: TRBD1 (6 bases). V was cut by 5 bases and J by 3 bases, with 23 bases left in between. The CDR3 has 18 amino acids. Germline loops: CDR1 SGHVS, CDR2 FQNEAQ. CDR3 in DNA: TGTGCCAGCAGCCCAAATTCTTACACAGGGTCATCCAATCAGCCCCAGCATTTT. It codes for CASSPNSYTGSSNQPQHF. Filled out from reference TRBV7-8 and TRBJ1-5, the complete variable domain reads GAGVSQSPRYKVAKRGQDVALRCDPISGHVSLFWYQQALGQGPEFLTYFQNEAQLDKSGLPSDRFFAERPEGSVSTLKIQRTQQEDSAVYLCASSPNSYTGSSNQPQHFGDGTRLSIL.

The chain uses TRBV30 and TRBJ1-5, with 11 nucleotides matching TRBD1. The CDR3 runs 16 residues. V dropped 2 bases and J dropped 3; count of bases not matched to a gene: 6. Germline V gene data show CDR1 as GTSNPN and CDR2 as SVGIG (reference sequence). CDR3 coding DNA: TGTGCCTGGAGTCGCCGGGACAGGGGGGACAATCAGCCCCAGCATTTT. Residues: CAWSRRDRGDNQPQHF.

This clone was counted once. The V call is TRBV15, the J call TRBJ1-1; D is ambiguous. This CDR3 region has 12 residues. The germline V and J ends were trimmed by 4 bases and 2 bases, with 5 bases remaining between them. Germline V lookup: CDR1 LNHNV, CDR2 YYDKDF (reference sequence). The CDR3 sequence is CATSIDNTEAFF. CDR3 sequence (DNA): TGTGCCACCAGCATTGATAACACTGAAGCTTTCTTT.

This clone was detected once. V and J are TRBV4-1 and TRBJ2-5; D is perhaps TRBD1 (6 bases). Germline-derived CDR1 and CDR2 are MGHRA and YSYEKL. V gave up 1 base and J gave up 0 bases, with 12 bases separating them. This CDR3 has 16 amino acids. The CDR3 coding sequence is TGCGCCAGCAGCCAAGTTATACAGGGATACCAAGAGACCCAGTACTTC. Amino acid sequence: CASSQVIQGYQETQYF.

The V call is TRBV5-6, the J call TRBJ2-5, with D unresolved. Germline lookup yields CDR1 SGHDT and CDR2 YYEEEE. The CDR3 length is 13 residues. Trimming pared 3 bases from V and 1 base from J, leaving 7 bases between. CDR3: CASSSMAQETQYF. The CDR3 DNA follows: TGTGCCAGCAGCTCCATGGCCCAAGAGACCCAGTACTTC. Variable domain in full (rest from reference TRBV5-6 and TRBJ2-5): DAGVTQSPTHLIKTRGQQVTLRCSPKSGHDTVSWYQQALGQGPQFIFQYYEEEERQRGNFPDRFSGHQFPNYSSELNVNALLLGDSALYLCASSSMAQETQYFGPGTRLLVL.

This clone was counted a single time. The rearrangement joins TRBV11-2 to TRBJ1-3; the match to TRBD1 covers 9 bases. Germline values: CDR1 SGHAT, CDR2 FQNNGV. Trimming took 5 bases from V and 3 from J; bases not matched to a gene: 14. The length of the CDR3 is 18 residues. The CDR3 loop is CASSHRATGGIGGNTIYF. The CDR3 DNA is TGTGCCAGCAGCCATCGAGCGACAGGGGGTATCGGTGGAAACACCATATATTTT.

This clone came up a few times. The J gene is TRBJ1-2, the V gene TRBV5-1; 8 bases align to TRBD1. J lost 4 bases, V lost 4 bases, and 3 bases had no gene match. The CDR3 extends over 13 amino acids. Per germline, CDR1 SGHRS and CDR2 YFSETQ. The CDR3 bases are TGCGCCAGCAGCGACACAGGGGGCTATGGCTACACCTTC. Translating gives CASSDTGGYGYTF.

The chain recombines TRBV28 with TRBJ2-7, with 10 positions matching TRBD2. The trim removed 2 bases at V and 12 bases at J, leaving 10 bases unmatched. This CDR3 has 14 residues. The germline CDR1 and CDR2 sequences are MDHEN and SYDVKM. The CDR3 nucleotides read TGTGCCAGCAGTTTAGAAGCTAGCGGGAGCGCGCCGTACTTC. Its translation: CASSLEASGSAPYF. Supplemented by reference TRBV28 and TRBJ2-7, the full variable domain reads DVKVTQSSRYLVKRTGEKVFLECVQDMDHENMFWYRQDPGLGLRLIYFSYDVKMKEKGDIPEGYSVSREKKERFSLILESASTNQTSMYLCASSLEASGSAPYFGPGTRLTVT.

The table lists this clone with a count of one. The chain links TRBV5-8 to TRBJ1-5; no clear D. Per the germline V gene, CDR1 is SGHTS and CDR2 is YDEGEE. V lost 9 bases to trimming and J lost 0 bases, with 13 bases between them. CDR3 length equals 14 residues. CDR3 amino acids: CATHGPYSNQPQHF. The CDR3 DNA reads TGTGCCACCCATGGCCCCTATAGCAATCAGCCCCAGCATTTT.

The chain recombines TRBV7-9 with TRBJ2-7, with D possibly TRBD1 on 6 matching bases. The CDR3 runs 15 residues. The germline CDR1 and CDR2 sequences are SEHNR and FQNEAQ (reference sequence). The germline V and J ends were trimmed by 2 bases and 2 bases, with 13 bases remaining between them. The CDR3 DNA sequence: TGTGCCAGCAGCTTATCCCTGACAGGCGCCTACGAGCAGTACTTC. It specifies CASSLSLTGAYEQYF.

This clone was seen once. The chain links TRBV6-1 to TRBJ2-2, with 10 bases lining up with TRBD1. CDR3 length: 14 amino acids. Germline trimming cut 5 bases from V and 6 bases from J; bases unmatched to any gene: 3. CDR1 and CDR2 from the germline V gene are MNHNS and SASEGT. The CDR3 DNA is TGTGCCAGCAGTTGGACAGGGGGGTCCGGGGAGCTGTTTTTT. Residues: CASSWTGGSGELFF.